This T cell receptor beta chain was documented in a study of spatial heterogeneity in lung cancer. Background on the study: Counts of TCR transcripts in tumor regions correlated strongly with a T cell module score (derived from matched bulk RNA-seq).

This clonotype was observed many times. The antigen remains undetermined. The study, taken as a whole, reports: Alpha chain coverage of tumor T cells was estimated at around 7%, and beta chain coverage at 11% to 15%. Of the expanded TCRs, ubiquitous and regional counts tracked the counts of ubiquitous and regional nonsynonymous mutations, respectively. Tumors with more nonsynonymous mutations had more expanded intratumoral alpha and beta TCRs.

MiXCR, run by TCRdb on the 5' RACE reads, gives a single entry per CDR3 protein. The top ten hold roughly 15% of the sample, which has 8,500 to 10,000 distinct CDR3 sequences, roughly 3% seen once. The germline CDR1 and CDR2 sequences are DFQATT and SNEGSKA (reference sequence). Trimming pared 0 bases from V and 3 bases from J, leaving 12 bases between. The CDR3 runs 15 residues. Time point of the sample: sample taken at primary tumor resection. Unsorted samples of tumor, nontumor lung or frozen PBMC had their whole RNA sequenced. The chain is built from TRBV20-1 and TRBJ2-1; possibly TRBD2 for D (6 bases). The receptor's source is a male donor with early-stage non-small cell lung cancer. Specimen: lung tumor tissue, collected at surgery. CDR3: CSARDSGLIYNEQFF. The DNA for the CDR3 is TGCAGTGCTAGAGATTCGGGACTGATCTACAATGAGCAGTTCTTC.